The 7 T cell receptor beta chains below were found in one sample sequenced in a study of blood T cell repertoires in COVID-19. Some clones are missing from TCRdb's copy, which holds only in-frame ones; the method was immunoSEQ multiplex PCR. In the table there are 200,000 or so clones, around 82% of which are singletons. Sequenced input: peripheral blood. These receptors were obtained from a woman aged 70-85 years with acute or convalescent COVID-19.

This clone was seen more than once but under ten times. The V call is TRBV6-4, the J call TRBJ2-1; 11 nucleotides align to TRBD2. The J segment lost 8 bases and the V segment lost 5 bases, leaving 8 bases of the junction unmatched. The length of the CDR3 is 15 residues. Per germline, CDR1 MRHNA and CDR2 SNTAGT. Here the CDR3 DNA reads TGTGCCAGCAGTCTACTAGCGGGGGTTTCCGATGAGCAGTTCTTC. It is translated as CASSLLAGVSDEQFF.

There are a few counts of this clone. The rearrangement uses TRBV2 and TRBJ1-2; no clear D gene. Per germline, CDR1 SNHLY and CDR2 FYNNEI. The CDR3 covers 12 residues. Between the trimmed V and J ends, which lost 3 bases and 4 bases, there was a span of 6 bases. This chain's CDR3 is CASSDGPYGYTF. In nucleotides, the CDR3 is TGTGCCAGCAGTGATGGGCCCTATGGCTACACCTTC.

This chain joins TRBV29-1 and TRBJ2-2; possibly TRBD2 for D (7 bases). The germline gives CDR1 SQVTM, CDR2 ANQGSEA. The V gene lost 3 bases and the J gene lost 7 bases, with 15 bases spanning the gap. The CDR3 covers 14 residues. CDR3 protein: CSVDRRGANGELFF. CDR3 nucleotide sequence: TGCAGCGTTGATCGCCGGGGGGCGAACGGGGAGCTGTTTTTT.

The V and J genes are TRBV7-2 and TRBJ2-7, with D unclear. The CDR3 is 17 amino acids. Germline values: CDR1 SGHTA, CDR2 FQGNSA. Deletions cut 1 base from V and 5 bases from J, with 21 bases between. The CDR3: CASSLVARLGVTNEQYF. CDR3 DNA sequence: TGTGCCAGCAGCTTAGTGGCGAGACTCGGTGTCACGAACGAGCAGTACTTC.

The chain couples TRBV5-1 to TRBJ1-3; 7 nucleotides align to TRBD1. The CDR3 extends over 16 amino acids. Germline V lookup: CDR1 SGHRS, CDR2 YFSETQ. The V segment lost 0 bases and the J segment 2 bases; nucleotides outside the gene matches: 5. The chain's CDR3 is CASSLGPTGAGNTIYF. In DNA form, the CDR3 reads TGCGCCAGCAGCTTGGGGCCTACAGGGGCTGGAAACACCATATATTTT.

The CDR3: CATSDSTGAPYNEQFF. The CDR3 nucleotides are TGTGCCACCAGTGACTCGACAGGGGCCCCCTACAATGAGCAGTTCTTC. The J gene is TRBJ2-1, the V gene TRBV24-1, with TRBD1 matching 8 bases. CDR3 length equals 16 residues. With V trimmed by 4 bases and J by 2 bases, 6 bases remained unmatched. Germline V gives CDR1 KGHDR, CDR2 SFDVKD.

The chain combines TRBV30 with TRBJ1-2; 7 bases are a match to TRBD1. With 2 bases clipped from V and 4 bases from J, the junction kept 4 bases outside the gene matches. Germline V gives CDR1 GTSNPN, CDR2 SVGIG (reference sequence). This CDR3 contains 13 residues. The CDR3 sequence is CAWSPQGVYGYTF. The CDR3 DNA sequence: TGTGCCTGGAGTCCCCAGGGGGTCTATGGCTACACCTTC. Full variable domain (missing parts from reference TRBV30 and TRBJ1-2): SQTIHQWPATLVQPVGSPLSLECTVEGTSNPNLYWYRQAAGRGLQLLFYSVGIGQISSEVPQNLSASRPQDRQFILSSKKLLLSDSGFYLCAWSPQGVYGYTFGSGTRLTVV.